A selection of T cell receptor beta chains follows, all from one sample in a study of OX40 agonist ivuxolimab in advanced cancers. The protocol was immunoSEQ multiplex PCR, while the TCRdb copy is restricted to in-frame clones and leaves out a portion. Of 45,000 to 55,000 clones listed, around 83% are singletons. Sequences were derived from CD4+ or CD8+ T cells sorted from blood, sampled in a trial of the OX40 agonist ivuxolimab. These receptors came from an adult with an advanced solid tumor such as melanoma, head and neck, liver or kidney cancer. CDR3s include the opening cysteine and the closing phenylalanine or tryptophan. The D gene is left open where the match is weak. Clone size is given for some rows only: seen once, a few or many times, or a class if the clone is expanded.

j_gene: TRBJ2-5
d_gene: -
v_gene: TRBV19
abundance: -
CDR3nt: TGTGCCAGGCCGGACAGCCATCAAGAGACCCAGTACTTC
CDR3aa: CARPDSHQETQYF

j_gene: TRBJ2-2
d_gene: -
v_gene: TRBV11-1
abundance: -
CDR3nt: TGTGCCAGCAGCTTACAGGACCGGGTGGTCGGGGAGCTGTTTTTT
CDR3aa: CASSLQDRVVGELFF

j_gene: TRBJ2-1
d_gene: TRBD2
v_gene: TRBV2
abundance: once
CDR3nt: TGTGCCAGCAGCAGAGGGGCGGGAGCGGGGTACAATGAGCAGTTCTTC
CDR3aa: CASSRGAGAGYNEQFF

j_gene: TRBJ1-5
d_gene: -
v_gene: TRBV5-8
abundance: -
CDR3nt: TGTGCCAGCAGCACCGGACAACTTAGCAATCAGCCCCAGCATTTT
CDR3aa: CASSTGQLSNQPQHF

j_gene: TRBJ1-6
d_gene: -
v_gene: TRBV27
abundance: once
CDR3nt: TGTGCCAGCACCTTACGGGTAGGGGAATCACCCCTCCACTTT
CDR3aa: CASTLRVGESPLHF

j_gene: TRBJ1-5
d_gene: TRBD1
v_gene: TRBV28
abundance: -
CDR3nt: TGTGCCAGCAGTTCGACAGGGGGCTGGCAGCCCCAGCATTTT
CDR3aa: CASSSTGGWQPQHF

j_gene: TRBJ2-5
d_gene: TRBD1
v_gene: TRBV2
abundance: -
CDR3nt: TGTGCCAGCAGTGGACAGGGGATAGGAGCGGAGACCCAGTACTTC
CDR3aa: CASSGQGIGAETQYF

j_gene: TRBJ2-7
d_gene: -
v_gene: TRBV11-2
abundance: few
CDR3nt: TGTGCCAGCAGACTGGTAAGGGGAGGCTACGAGCAGTACTTC
CDR3aa: CASRLVRGGYEQYF

j_gene: TRBJ2-1
d_gene: -
v_gene: TRBV5-1
abundance: -
CDR3nt: TGCGCTAGCGCAGATAGGAATGAGCAGTTCTTC
CDR3aa: CASADRNEQFF

j_gene: TRBJ1-2
d_gene: -
v_gene: TRBV5-6
abundance: -
CDR3nt: TGTGCCAGCAGCTTGTCCCAGGACTATGGCTACACCTTC
CDR3aa: CASSLSQDYGYTF

j_gene: TRBJ1-3
d_gene: -
v_gene: TRBV18
abundance: -
CDR3nt: TGTGCCAGCTCACAGGACGGAGGGGACACCATATATTTT
CDR3aa: CASSQDGGDTIYF

j_gene: TRBJ2-3
d_gene: TRBD2
v_gene: TRBV5-4
abundance: -
CDR3nt: TGTGCCAGCAGCCCAACTAGCGGGAGAGCCATGGATACGCAGTATTTT
CDR3aa: CASSPTSGRAMDTQYF

j_gene: TRBJ1-1
d_gene: -
v_gene: TRBV9
abundance: -
CDR3nt: TGTGCCAGCAGCGTTGGCGGGATCACTGAAGCTTTCTTT
CDR3aa: CASSVGGITEAFF

j_gene: TRBJ2-1
d_gene: TRBD1
v_gene: TRBV29-1
abundance: few
CDR3nt: TGCAGCGTTGAAGACCTCTACGGGACAGGAGACAATGAGCAGTTCTTC
CDR3aa: CSVEDLYGTGDNEQFF

j_gene: TRBJ1-1
d_gene: -
v_gene: TRBV30
abundance: once
CDR3nt: TGTGCCTGGAGTGGCGGCCCCTCGTACACTGAAGCTTTCTTT
CDR3aa: CAWSGGPSYTEAFF

j_gene: TRBJ2-5
d_gene: -
v_gene: TRBV29-1
abundance: -
CDR3nt: TGCAGCGTGCGAGACCTGGGCCAAGAGGGGACCCAGTACTTC
CDR3aa: CSVRDLGQEGTQYF

j_gene: TRBJ2-3
d_gene: -
v_gene: TRBV7-9
abundance: -
CDR3nt: TGTGCCAGCAGCGCCTACGGGCAGGGGGGCTCAGATACGCAGTATTTT
CDR3aa: CASSAYGQGGSDTQYF

j_gene: TRBJ1-5
d_gene: -
v_gene: TRBV29-1
abundance: -
CDR3nt: TGCAGCGTTGCCGGGGAATTAGGTCAGCCCCAGCATTTT
CDR3aa: CSVAGELGQPQHF

j_gene: TRBJ2-3
d_gene: TRBD2
v_gene: TRBV29-1
abundance: -
CDR3nt: TGCAGCGTTGAGGGCGGGAGGGCCGTAGATACGCAGTATTTT
CDR3aa: CSVEGGRAVDTQYF

j_gene: TRBJ2-7
d_gene: -
v_gene: TRBV2
abundance: -
CDR3nt: TGTGCCGGAAGAAGGGGGGGGGAGCAGTACTTC
CDR3aa: CAGRRGGEQYF

j_gene: TRBJ1-5
d_gene: -
v_gene: TRBV5-4
abundance: once
CDR3nt: TGTGCCAGCAGCTCAGGAGGTAATCAGCCCCAGCATTTT
CDR3aa: CASSSGGNQPQHF

j_gene: TRBJ1-2
d_gene: TRBD1
v_gene: TRBV28
abundance: once
CDR3nt: TGTGCCAGCAGCCTCCAGGGGGCCTATGGCTACACCTTC
CDR3aa: CASSLQGAYGYTF

j_gene: TRBJ2-1
d_gene: TRBD1
v_gene: TRBV2
abundance: -
CDR3nt: TGTGCCAGCAGTGGTGCTTTAGGGGGCACGAATGAGCAGTTCTTC
CDR3aa: CASSGALGGTNEQFF

j_gene: TRBJ2-3
d_gene: -
v_gene: TRBV6-5
abundance: -
CDR3nt: TGTGCCAGCAGACGGCCCGGGACTTTAGATACGCAGTATTTT
CDR3aa: CASRRPGTLDTQYF

j_gene: TRBJ1-2
d_gene: -
v_gene: TRBV5-4
abundance: -
CDR3nt: TGTGCCAGCAGCTTGTATGCGGGCGCTAACTATGGCTACACCTTC
CDR3aa: CASSLYAGANYGYTF

j_gene: TRBJ1-5
d_gene: -
v_gene: TRBV6-1
abundance: -
CDR3nt: TGTGCCAGCAGCGCACGGGGGGAAAGCAATCAGCCCCAGCATTTT
CDR3aa: CASSARGESNQPQHF

j_gene: TRBJ2-7
d_gene: TRBD1
v_gene: TRBV11-2
abundance: -
CDR3nt: TGTGCCAGCAGCTTTGGACAGGATGCCTACGAGCAGTACTTC
CDR3aa: CASSFGQDAYEQYF

j_gene: TRBJ1-2
d_gene: -
v_gene: TRBV14
abundance: -
CDR3nt: TGTGCCAGCAGCCAAGGCGGGGTCCGTACCTTC
CDR3aa: CASSQGGVRTF

j_gene: TRBJ1-4
d_gene: -
v_gene: TRBV28
abundance: -
CDR3nt: TGTGCCAGCAGTTCGACAGGCAATGAAAAACTGTTTTTT
CDR3aa: CASSSTGNEKLFF

j_gene: TRBJ2-2
d_gene: -
v_gene: TRBV29-1
abundance: -
CDR3nt: TGCAGCGCCCACCAGGGCGGGGAGCTGTTTTTT
CDR3aa: CSAHQGGELFF

j_gene: TRBJ2-7
d_gene: TRBD2
v_gene: TRBV5-1
abundance: -
CDR3nt: TGCGCCAGCAGCTTGGTAACTAGCGGGAGGGCCTACGAGCAGTACTTC
CDR3aa: CASSLVTSGRAYEQYF

j_gene: TRBJ1-2
d_gene: TRBD1
v_gene: TRBV6-5
abundance: -
CDR3nt: TGTGCCAGCAGTTACCGGGACAGACCTAACTATGGCTACACCTTC
CDR3aa: CASSYRDRPNYGYTF

j_gene: TRBJ2-1
d_gene: TRBD2
v_gene: TRBV7-2
abundance: once
CDR3nt: TGTGCCAGCAGCCCCGGGACTAGCAATGAGCAGTTCTTC
CDR3aa: CASSPGTSNEQFF

j_gene: TRBJ2-1
d_gene: TRBD2
v_gene: TRBV28
abundance: -
CDR3nt: TGTGCCAGCAGCCTACTAGCGGGGGACAATGAGCAGTTCTTC
CDR3aa: CASSLLAGDNEQFF

j_gene: TRBJ2-7
d_gene: TRBD1
v_gene: TRBV6-1
abundance: -
CDR3nt: TGTGCCAGCAGGGGACAGTCCCGCCACGGCGAGCAGTACTTC
CDR3aa: CASRGQSRHGEQYF

j_gene: TRBJ2-3
d_gene: TRBD2
v_gene: TRBV7-2
abundance: -
CDR3nt: TGTGCCAGCAGCCACCAAGCGGGAGGCGGCACAGATACGCAGTATTTT
CDR3aa: CASSHQAGGGTDTQYF

j_gene: TRBJ2-5
d_gene: TRBD2
v_gene: TRBV9
abundance: medium-sized
CDR3nt: TGTGCCAGCAGCGTAACTAGCGGAGGGGGAGAGACCCAGTACTTC
CDR3aa: CASSVTSGGGETQYF